These 19 T cell receptor beta chains originate from one sample sequenced in a study of blood T cells in healthy people across ages. Sample-barcoded 5' priming and a J-beta primer mix drove a second PCR of about 6 to 12 cycles. One entry per CDR3 protein results from TCRdb running MiXCR on the 5' RACE reads. The sample contains 700,000 or so distinct CDR3 sequences, approximately 21% of which appear only once. Sequencing used blood. These receptor sequences come from a man aged 65 to 85 in good health.

This chain connects TRBV6-1 to TRBJ1-4, with D possibly being TRBD1 (5 bases). CDR1 MNHNS and CDR2 SASEGT come from the germline V gene. This CDR3 comprises 14 residues. Trimming left V 5 bases short and J 4 bases short, with 11 bases between. The CDR3 loop reads CASSTRGVNEKLFF. CDR3 nucleotides: TGTGCCAGCAGTACGCGGGGCGTTAATGAAAAACTGTTTTTT.

The V and J genes are TRBV12-3 or TRBV12-4 and TRBJ2-5, with D hard to call. Matching the DNA end better, TRBJ2-7 makes the J call doubtful. The CDR3 spans 12 residues. The CDR3 sequence is CASSPYVGEQYF. The CDR3 DNA follows: TGTGCCAGCAGTCCTTATGTGGGCGAGCAGTACTTC.

This clonotype was picked up a small number of times. The gene calls are TRBV12-3 or TRBV12-4 and TRBJ1-2; D ambiguous. With 3 bases removed from V and 5 bases from J, the gap between germline ends came to 13 bases. The CDR3 runs 14 residues. CDR3 DNA: TGTGCCAGCAGTTTTGGCGGGAGTCAGTATGGCTACACCTTC. Translation: CASSFGGSQYGYTF.

This clonotype was detected a few times. This chain links TRBV6-4 with TRBJ1-1; a possible D gene is TRBD1 (5 bases). V gave up 1 base and J gave up 3 bases, with 12 bases separating them. The CDR3 sequence is 15 residues long. Germline CDR1 is MRHNA and CDR2 is SNTAGT. In nucleotides, the CDR3 is TGTGCCAGCAGTGACTTTTGGGGCCGATACACTGAAGCTTTCTTT. Translating gives CASSDFWGRYTEAFF.

The V and J genes are TRBV9 and TRBJ1-6; tentatively, D is TRBD1 (5 bases). V lost 0 bases to trimming and J lost 7 bases, with 14 bases between them. Germline loops: CDR1 SGDLS, CDR2 YYNGEE. There are 16 residues in the CDR3. The DNA for the CDR3 is TGTGCCAGCAGCGTAGCGGGTGGGGCTTCCAATTCACCCCTCCACTTT. Residues: CASSVAGGASNSPLHF.

This clonotype was observed a few times. The chain has TRBV14 and TRBJ2-1; maybe TRBD2 (6 bases). Looked up from germline, CDR1 is SGHDN and CDR2 is FVKESK. The germline V and J ends were trimmed by 4 bases and 2 bases, with 12 bases remaining between them. The CDR3 length is 15 residues. CDR3 loop: CASSRTGGAYNEQFF. In DNA, the CDR3 is TGTGCCAGCAGCCGTACGGGCGGGGCCTACAATGAGCAGTTCTTC.

The chain uses TRBV7-3 and TRBJ2-4; 9 nucleotides agree with TRBD1. This CDR3 has 15 amino acids. The germline V gene encodes CDR1 SGHTA and CDR2 FQGTGA. J was trimmed by 7 bases and V by 0 bases; bases with no gene match: 4. CDR3 region: CASSLTGTGNNIQYF. The CDR3 DNA reads TGTGCCAGCAGCTTAACTGGGACAGGGAACAACATTCAGTACTTC.

This clonotype was counted only a few times. The chain has TRBV14 and TRBJ2-3, with 10 positions matching TRBD1. The V gene's germline CDR1 is SGHDN and CDR2 FVKESK. The CDR3 spans 19 residues. The trim removed 2 bases at V and 0 bases at J, leaving 11 bases unmatched. CDR3 DNA: TGTGCCAGCAGCCAACGGTCTTCCGGGACAGGGGATAGCACAGATACGCAGTATTTT. It specifies CASSQRSSGTGDSTDTQYF. Complete variable domain (other parts from reference TRBV14 and TRBJ2-3): EAGVTQFPSHSVIEKGQTVTLRCDPISGHDNLYWYRRVMGKEIKFLLHFVKESKQDESGMPNNRFLAERTGGTYSTLKVQPAELEDSGVYFCASSQRSSGTGDSTDTQYFGPGTRLTVL.

This clonotype turned up a few times. This chain uses TRBV29-1 with TRBJ2-7; TRBD2 agrees at 7 bases. The V gene's germline CDR1 is SQVTM and CDR2 ANQGSEA. This CDR3 comprises 12 residues. Trimming at V came to 4 bases and at J to 12 bases, leaving 12 bases not matched to a gene. The CDR3 here is CSVGLGEGTRYF. Written as DNA, the CDR3 is TGCAGCGTTGGGTTGGGGGAGGGGACCCGGTACTTC.

The CDR3 here is CASQEGGAGSYEQYV. In nucleotides, the CDR3 is TGTGCCAGTCAGGAAGGGGGCGCCGGCTCCTACGAGCAGTACGTC. The V gene is TRBV7-2, the J gene TRBJ2-1, with 7 positions matching TRBD1. The J call may not be correct, given that the DNA end is closer to TRBJ2-7. Germline V gene lookup returns CDR1 SGHTA and CDR2 FQGNSA. The CDR3 has 15 residues.

This clonotype was detected only a few times. The V gene is TRBV2, the J gene TRBJ2-3, with D possibly being TRBD2 (5 bases). The V gene lost 6 bases and the J gene lost 6 bases, with 10 bases spanning the gap. Germline V lookup: CDR1 SNHLY, CDR2 FYNNEI. The CDR3 is 12 amino acids. The CDR3 sequence is CASRLGFDTQYF. In DNA form, the CDR3 reads TGTGCCAGCAGACTAGGTTTTGATACGCAGTATTTT.

This clonotype has a handful of counts. This chain connects TRBV12-3 or TRBV12-4 to TRBJ2-1; maybe TRBD1 (6 bases). The assigned J gene may be wrong: the sequence end matches TRBJ2-7 better. This CDR3 spans 16 amino acids. The CDR3 sequence: CASSLLPVTGWHEQYF. The CDR3 DNA reads as TGTGCCAGCAGTTTACTCCCGGTCACAGGGTGGCACGAGCAGTACTTC.

V gene TRBV18 combines with J gene TRBJ2-5; 8 bases map to TRBD2. The DNA end favors TRBJ2-1, so the J call may be wrong. CDR1 KGHSH and CDR2 LQKENI come from the germline V gene. The CDR3 is 14 amino acids. The CDR3 sequence: CASSTGGTYNEQFF. DNA for the CDR3: TGTGCCAGCTCGACGGGGGGGACCTACAATGAGCAGTTCTTC.

This clonotype was recorded a few times. The chain employs TRBV19 and TRBJ2-1; D is unresolved. The V gene lost 5 bases and the J gene lost 8 bases, with 19 bases spanning the gap. CDR3 size: 15 residues. Germline CDR1 and CDR2: LNHDA and SQIVND (reference sequence). The CDR3 nucleotides are TGTGCCAGTAGTCTGAGGACGTCGAGTGGGGATGAGCAGTTCTTC. It codes for CASSLRTSSGDEQFF. The entire variable domain, with the rest obtained from reference TRBV19 and TRBJ2-1, is as follows: DGGITQSPKYLFRKEGQNVTLSCEQNLNHDAMYWYRQDPGQGLRLIYYSQIVNDFQKGDIAEGYSVSREKKESFPLTVTSAQKNPTAFYLCASSLRTSSGDEQFFGPGTRLTVL.

This clonotype has only a few counts. This chain connects TRBV24-1 to TRBJ2-3; TRBD1 aligns across 7 bases. The CDR3 consists of 15 residues. From germline, CDR1 is KGHDR and CDR2 SFDVKD. V shed 6 bases, J shed 6 bases, and the junction held 11 bases outside the gene matches. DNA for the CDR3: TGTGCCACCAGTACCGGTGGACAGGTATTGGATACGCAGTATTTT. Encoded protein: CATSTGGQVLDTQYF.

Only a few counts were recorded for this clonotype. The chain links TRBV12-3 or TRBV12-4 to TRBJ2-5; D is perhaps TRBD2 (6 bases). The CDR3 consists of 15 residues. V was clipped by 6 bases and J by 1 base, with 15 bases between them. CDR3 sequence (DNA): TGTGCCAGCAGCCGGGGGAGGCCCCTCCAAGAGACCCAGTACTTC. Protein sequence: CASSRGRPLQETQYF.

This clonotype was seen only a few times. The chain recombines TRBV5-1 with TRBJ2-5; no firm D call. Germline V gene sequence: CDR1 SGHRS, CDR2 YFSETQ. The CDR3 contains 13 residues. With 4 bases removed from V and 4 bases from J, the gap between germline ends came to 11 bases. The chain's CDR3 is CASSPQPRETQYF. In nucleotides, the CDR3 is TGCGCCAGCAGCCCCCAGCCCCGAGAGACCCAGTACTTC.

This sequence joins TRBV6-1 and TRBJ2-5; no definite D call. The DNA matches TRBJ2-7 better at its end, which makes the J call doubtful. Germline loops: CDR1 MNHNS, CDR2 SASEGT. This CDR3 is built from 12 residues. For the CDR3, the DNA is TGTGCCAGCAGTGACTTCTTCTACGAGCAGTACTTC. This gives the protein CASSDFFYEQYF.

There are a few counts of this clonotype. The gene calls are TRBV5-5 and TRBJ2-5, with D possibly being TRBD2 (6 bases). Matching the DNA end better, TRBJ2-1 makes the J call doubtful. Germline V gives CDR1 SGHKS, CDR2 YYEKEE (reference sequence). This CDR3 has 15 amino acids. The CDR3 loop is CASSLDGGVYNEQFF. The CDR3 region has the DNA TGTGCCAGCAGCTTGGACGGGGGAGTATACAATGAGCAGTTCTTC.